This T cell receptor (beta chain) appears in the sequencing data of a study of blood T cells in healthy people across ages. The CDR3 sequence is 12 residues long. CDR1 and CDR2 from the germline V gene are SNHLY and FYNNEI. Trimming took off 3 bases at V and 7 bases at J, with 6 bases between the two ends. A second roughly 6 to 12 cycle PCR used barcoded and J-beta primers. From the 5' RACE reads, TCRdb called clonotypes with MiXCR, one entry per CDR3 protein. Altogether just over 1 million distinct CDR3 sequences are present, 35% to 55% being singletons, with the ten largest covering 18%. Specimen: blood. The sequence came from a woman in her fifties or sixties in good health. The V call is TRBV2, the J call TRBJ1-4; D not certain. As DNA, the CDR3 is TGTGCCAGCAGTGACAGTGGTGAAAAACTGTTTTTT. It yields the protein CASSDSGEKLFF.